The subject of this entry is one TCR beta chain. Antigen specificity is unknown. Produced via immunoSEQ multiplex PCR; TCRdb's table is partial and in-frame only. This table holds tens of thousands of clones, 75% to 85% found once. This sample stems from a study of T cell responses to AZD1222 COVID-19 vaccine. With 2 bases removed from V and 6 bases from J, the gap between germline ends came to 10 bases. The CDR3 is made up of 13 amino acids. The germline V gene has CDR1 KGHSY and CDR2 FQNENV. General study results and limits: Mostly white British, mostly female donors; authors suggested clonal diversity may be underestimated. Close to half of spike-specific TCRs reportedly recognize unmutated variant regions.

The J gene is TRBJ1-2, the V gene TRBV16; D is unresolved. This material consisted of peripheral blood, taken on day 0 of AZD1222 vaccination. This TCR was recovered from an adult in good health. This chain's CDR3 is CASSQGRVNGYTF. The CDR3 DNA is TGTGCCAGCAGCCAAGGAAGGGTCAATGGCTACACCTTC.